Described below is a single T cell receptor beta chain sequence and its context. The method was immunoSEQ multiplex PCR; TCRdb's version includes in-frame clones alone and lacks a portion of them. Of more than 60,000 clones listed, around 87% are singletons. These data belong to a study of OX40 agonist ivuxolimab in advanced cancers. Trimming shortened V by 2 bases and J by 4 bases, and 18 bases separated the two germline ends. The CDR3 has 17 amino acids. CDR1 is MNHEY, CDR2 SMNVEV, per germline (reference sequence). This receptor was identified in an adult with an advanced solid tumor such as melanoma, head and neck, liver or kidney cancer. The material sequenced was CD4+ or CD8+ T cells sorted from blood, taken in a trial of the OX40 agonist ivuxolimab. The chain combines TRBV27 with TRBJ2-1; D perhaps matches TRBD2 (7 bases). The CDR3 spells CASSLGPLGGGYNEQFF. The DNA of the CDR3 is TGTGCCAGCAGTTTAGGACCCCTAGGGGGGGGTTACAATGAGCAGTTCTTC.